This T cell receptor beta chain was captured by sequencing in a study of T cells in narcolepsy. About the research overall: Healthy controls were enrolled alongside patients with narcolepsy type 1 or type 2.

The V end was cut by 4 bases, the J end by 5 bases, with 14 bases between. There are 14 residues in the CDR3. CDR1 and CDR2 (germline): SGHAT, FQNNGV. Using immunoSEQ multiplex PCR, the repertoire was profiled, and TCRdb retains in-frame clones only, with some absent. The table shows some 19,000 clones, with about nine tenths occurring only once. This chain links TRBV11-2 with TRBJ2-5, with a weak D call TRBD2 (6 bases). Sequenced sample: memory (CD45RA-) CD4+ T cells from blood. The origin of this receptor is a human donor in good health. Here the CDR3 DNA reads TGTGCCAGCAGCTCCGGGACTGTAGGGGAGACCCAGTACTTC. Translated, it gives CASSSGTVGETQYF.